Below, 19 T cell receptor beta chains from the same sample are listed, as sequenced in a study of blood T cell repertoires in COVID-19 (dated by TCRdb to the early 2020s). Library method: the immunoSEQ multiplex PCR assay. TCRdb retrieved this table from immuneACCESS and kept in-frame rearrangements only. Not all clones are present; in checked studies, unresolved V genes account for under half, and no reason is known for the remainder. This sample is represented by 99,000 or so clones; around 83% of them were singletons. The biggest ten clones account for approximately 3.3% of the sample. Sequencing was done on a sample of peripheral blood. Every receptor here comes from a woman of 80 years or more with active or convalescent COVID-19.

The gene calls are TRBV5-6 and TRBJ1-2; D is unresolved. Germline V gene lookup returns CDR1 SGHDT and CDR2 YYEEEE. CDR3 length equals 14 residues. Trimming removed 1 base from V and 4 bases from J, with 11 bases in between. CDR3 sequence reads: CASSLRRLFYGYTF. The CDR3 coding sequence is TGTGCCAGCAGCTTGAGGCGGCTGTTCTATGGCTACACCTTC.

The chain couples TRBV28 to TRBJ2-2, with a tentative D call TRBD2 (6 bases). Trimming cost V 4 bases and J 2 bases, with 14 bases left between them. Germline lookup yields CDR1 MDHEN and CDR2 SYDVKM. This CDR3 has 16 residues. CDR3 region: CASSSPGTPNTGELFF. CDR3 sequence (DNA): TGTGCCAGCAGTTCCCCCGGGACTCCTAACACCGGGGAGCTGTTTTTT.

CDR3 in DNA: TGTGCCAGCTGGGCAGCTAATCAGCCCCAGCATTTT. Translating it yields CASWAANQPQHF. The chain has TRBV28 and TRBJ1-5; D ambiguous. The V end was cut by 8 bases, the J end by 4 bases, with 9 bases between. Germline-derived CDR1 and CDR2 are MDHEN and SYDVKM. The length of the CDR3 is 12 residues.

This clone was recorded once. The rearrangement links TRBV28 to TRBJ1-2; a possible D gene is TRBD1 (6 bases). Deletions cut 2 bases from V and 4 bases from J, with 8 bases between. Per the germline V gene, CDR1 is MDHEN and CDR2 is SYDVKM. The CDR3 consists of 13 residues. Here the CDR3 reads CASSLAQGYGYTF. DNA of the CDR3: TGTGCCAGCAGTTTAGCACAGGGCTATGGCTACACCTTC.

V usage is TRBV7-3 and J usage is TRBJ1-3; D may be TRBD1 (6 bases). The germline V gene has CDR1 SGHTA and CDR2 FQGTGA. This CDR3 contains 15 residues. V was pared by 1 base and J by 2 bases, with 9 bases between. The chain's CDR3 is CASSLIAGAGNTIYF. In nucleotides, the CDR3 is TGTGCCAGCAGCTTAATCGCAGGGGCTGGAAACACCATATATTTT. Full variable domain (rest looked up from reference TRBV7-3 and TRBJ1-3): GAGVSQTPSNKVTEKGKYVELRCDPISGHTALYWYRQSLGQGPEFLIYFQGTGAADDSGLPNDRFFAVRPEGSVSTLKIQRTERGDSAVYLCASSLIAGAGNTIYFGEGSWLTVV.

This chain connects TRBV27 to TRBJ1-2; 7 bases agree with TRBD1. CDR1 and CDR2 (germline): MNHEY, SMNVEV (reference sequence). This CDR3 has 15 residues. The trim removed 3 bases at V and 4 bases at J, leaving 8 bases unmatched. The CDR3 protein is CASSFGQGGLYGYTF. As DNA, the CDR3 is TGTGCCAGCAGTTTCGGTCAGGGGGGACTCTATGGCTACACCTTC.

This clone has just a few counts. The V call is TRBV12-3 or TRBV12-4, the J call TRBJ1-1, with a possible D match to TRBD1 (5 bases). V was shortened by 4 bases and J by 0 bases, with 6 bases between the two germline ends. The CDR3 loop spans 13 amino acids. CDR3 nucleotide sequence: TGTGCCAGCAGTTCGGGGGTGAACACTGAAGCTTTCTTT. Residues: CASSSGVNTEAFF.

The chain links TRBV30 to TRBJ1-2; D may be TRBD1 (5 bases). Germline CDR1 is GTSNPN and CDR2 is SVGIG (reference sequence). This CDR3 is 15 amino acids long. V dropped 2 bases and J dropped 5 bases, with 18 bases sitting between them. The DNA for the CDR3 is TGTGCCTGGAGTCGACAGACGTCCAGAATTTATGGCTACACCTTC. It specifies CAWSRQTSRIYGYTF.

The chain combines TRBV3-1 (or the pseudogene TRBV3-2) with TRBJ1-3, with 7 bases lining up with TRBD1. The trim removed 0 bases at V and 0 bases at J, leaving 2 bases unmatched. CDR3 length equals 16 residues. The germline V gene has CDR1 LGHDT and CDR2 YNNKEL (reference sequence). CDR3: CASSQDGTVSGNTIYF. In DNA form, the CDR3 reads TGTGCCAGCAGCCAAGACGGGACAGTCTCTGGAAACACCATATATTTT.

The chain uses TRBV7-3 and TRBJ1-1; D is ambiguous. CDR1 and CDR2 (germline): SGHTA, FQGTGA. Trimming shortened V by 3 bases and J by 1 base, and 9 bases separated the two germline ends. The length of the CDR3 is 14 residues. CDR3 sequence (DNA): TGTGCCAGCAGCTTCGATGGGCGGAACACTGAAGCTTTCTTT. Its translation: CASSFDGRNTEAFF.

The V and J genes are TRBV28 and TRBJ1-2, with a tentative D call TRBD1 (5 bases). The CDR3 loop spans 13 amino acids. The V gene lost 6 bases and the J gene lost 8 bases, with 16 bases spanning the gap. CDR1 and CDR2 from the germline V gene are MDHEN and SYDVKM. The chain's CDR3 is CASSETGGKGYTF. The CDR3 bases are TGTGCCAGCAGCGAGACCGGGGGAAAGGGCTACACCTTC.

Comments on this clone: The sample holds other DNA sequences that translate to the same CDR3. The chain couples TRBV6-5 to TRBJ2-7; D possibly corresponds to TRBD2 (5 bases). There are 13 residues in the CDR3. V gave up 6 bases and J gave up 3 bases, with 12 bases separating them. Germline V gene lookup returns CDR1 MNHEY and CDR2 SVGAGI. CDR3 residues: CASSRDRDYEQYF. The CDR3 region has the DNA TGTGCCAGCAGCCGGGATAGGGACTACGAGCAGTACTTC.

The chain joins TRBV28 to TRBJ2-7, with 10 bases lining up with TRBD2. The CDR3 has 15 residues. The trim removed 8 bases at V and 6 bases at J, leaving 13 bases unmatched. Germline CDR1 and CDR2: MDHEN and SYDVKM. Written as DNA, the CDR3 is TGTGCCAGCGGCCCAGCGGGGGGGCGGGGCTTCGAGCAGTACTTC. Protein: CASGPAGGRGFEQYF.

V is TRBV28 and J is TRBJ1-2; 11 bases match TRBD1. CDR1 and CDR2 from the germline V gene are MDHEN and SYDVKM. Losses at the gene ends were 2 bases for V and 5 bases for J; bases not matched to a gene: 4. The CDR3 is 15 residues long. For the CDR3, the DNA is TGTGCCAGCAGTTTACTAGGACAGGGGGCTTATGGCTACACCTTC. Protein product: CASSLLGQGAYGYTF.

The V call is TRBV19, the J call TRBJ1-1, with 11 bases identical to TRBD1. J gave up 4 bases and V 5 bases, and 6 bases lay outside the gene matches. Germline assignment: CDR1 LNHDA and CDR2 SQIVND (reference sequence). The CDR3 extends over 15 amino acids. CDR3 amino acids: CASSLGQGAVTEAFF. DNA for the CDR3: TGTGCCAGTAGTCTCGGACAGGGGGCGGTCACTGAAGCTTTCTTT. The full variable domain, with the rest looked up from reference TRBV19 and TRBJ1-1, is DGGITQSPKYLFRKEGQNVTLSCEQNLNHDAMYWYRQDPGQGLRLIYYSQIVNDFQKGDIAEGYSVSREKKESFPLTVTSAQKNPTAFYLCASSLGQGAVTEAFFGQGTRLTVV.

This chain connects TRBV30 to TRBJ2-1; 8 bases map to TRBD2. J lost 4 bases, V lost 8 bases, and 7 bases had no gene match. The CDR3 contains 13 residues. Germline CDR1 is GTSNPN and CDR2 is SVGIG (reference sequence). The CDR3: CAPGAGGYNEQFF. The CDR3 nucleotides are TGTGCCCCGGGGGCGGGGGGTTACAATGAGCAGTTCTTC.

This sequence joins TRBV7-9 and TRBJ2-1; 11 bases map to TRBD2. Germline CDR1 is SEHNR and CDR2 is FQNEAQ (reference sequence). There are 15 residues in the CDR3. V lost 4 bases and J lost 5; bases outside the gene matches: 4. CDR3 bases: TGTGCCAGCAGCTCAACTAGCGGGAGCCACAATGAGCAGTTCTTC. Translation gives CASSSTSGSHNEQFF.

This rearrangement joins TRBV6-5 to TRBJ2-3; maybe TRBD2 (7 bases). Germline CDR1 reads MNHEY; CDR2 reads SVGAGI. CDR3 size: 15 residues. Trimming cost V 7 bases and J 3 bases, with 17 bases left between them. CDR3 sequence: CASTPHGGATDTQYF. CDR3 bases: TGTGCCAGCACCCCGCATGGGGGGGCTACAGATACGCAGTATTTT.

This clone was detected only once. The rearrangement joins TRBV6-6 to TRBJ1-2, with D possibly TRBD1 on 6 matching bases. This CDR3 has 13 residues. Germline assignment: CDR1 MNHNY and CDR2 SVGAGI (reference sequence). With 8 bases removed from V and 4 bases from J, the gap between germline ends came to 14 bases. CDR3 nucleotides: TGTGCCAGCGAAGATACAGGGACCTATGGCTACACCTTC. This translates into CASEDTGTYGYTF.